A single T cell receptor beta chain is shown here with its context. In the authors' methods: By means of reference gene primer amplification, nucleated cell counts were estimated. TCRdb's table, derived via immunoSEQ multiplex PCR, lists solely in-frame clones and lacks some. That table gives V, J and clone size, and the DNA gave D and trimming. The sample shows about 64,000 clones, approximately 91% of them seen only once. Trimming stripped 3 bases from V and 0 bases from J, with 12 bases between. This CDR3 is 15 amino acids long. Germline V gene sequence: CDR1 LNHDA, CDR2 SQIVND (reference sequence). The data originate from a study of blood T cell repertoires in COVID-19. Study-level information: The samples span acute and convalescent COVID-19 from the United States, Italy and Spain. Nucleic acid was either cDNA or gDNA, and it came from T cells, B-cell-depleted T cells, or PBMCs.

Sequencing used peripheral blood. This chain uses TRBV19 with TRBJ2-7; weak D call: TRBD2 (6 bases). This receptor was obtained from a human donor in a cohort sampled during active COVID-19. CDR3 protein: CASSIGGTSSYEQYF. The CDR3 coding sequence is TGTGCCAGTAGTATCGGCGGGACCTCCTCCTACGAGCAGTACTTC. Supplemented by reference TRBV19 and TRBJ2-7, the full variable domain reads DGGITQSPKYLFRKEGQNVTLSCEQNLNHDAMYWYRQDPGQGLRLIYYSQIVNDFQKGDIAEGYSVSREKKESFPLTVTSAQKNPTAFYLCASSIGGTSSYEQYFGPGTRLTVT.